This TCR beta chain emerged from a study of blood T cell repertoires in COVID-19. Turning to the study itself: The cDNA or gDNA used as material had been derived from T cells, B-cell-depleted T cells, or PBMCs.

A Seattle source enrolled patients during active infection and followed them longitudinally. As originally analysed: Scientists estimated how many nucleated cells there were by amplifying reference gene primers. Here immunoSEQ multiplex PCR was the method, and the copy in TCRdb shows in-frame clones only, minus some. V and J calls and clone size come straight from that table; D and trimming were deduced from the DNA. The table has 150,000 to 200,000 clones, over 80% seen once. This CDR3 contains 15 residues. Trimming left V 3 bases short and J 10 bases short, with 21 bases between. Germline CDR1 is MNHEY and CDR2 is SVGAGI.

The gene calls are TRBV6-5 and TRBJ1-1, with D maybe TRBD1 (6 bases). The sequence derives from a man aged 55 to 70 with COVID-19, enrolled during active disease. Sequenced sample: peripheral blood. CDR3 loop: CASSYSLQGRMGAFF. DNA of the CDR3: TGTGCCAGCAGTTATAGCCTGCAGGGGCGGATGGGAGCTTTCTTT.